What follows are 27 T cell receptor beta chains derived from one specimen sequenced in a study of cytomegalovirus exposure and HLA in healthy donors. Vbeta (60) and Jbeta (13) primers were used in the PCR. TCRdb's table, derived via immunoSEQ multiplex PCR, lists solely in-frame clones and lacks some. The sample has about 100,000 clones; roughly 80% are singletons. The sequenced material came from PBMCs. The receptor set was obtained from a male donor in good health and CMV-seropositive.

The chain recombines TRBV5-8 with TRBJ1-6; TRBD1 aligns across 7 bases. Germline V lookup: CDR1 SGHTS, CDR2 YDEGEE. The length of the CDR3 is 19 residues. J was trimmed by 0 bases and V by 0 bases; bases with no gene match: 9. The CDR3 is CASSLEGTARSSYNSPLHF. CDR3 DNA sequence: TGTGCCAGCAGCTTGGAGGGGACAGCTAGGAGCTCCTATAATTCACCCCTCCACTTT. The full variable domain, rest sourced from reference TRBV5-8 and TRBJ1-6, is EAGVTQSPTHLIKTRGQQATLRCSPISGHTSVYWYQQALGLGLQFLLWYDEGEERNRGNFPPRFSGRQFPNYSSELNVNALELEDSALYLCASSLEGTARSSYNSPLHFGNGTRLTVT.

CDR3 in DNA: TGTGCCAGCAGCTTAGGAACGGGGGGTAATGAAAAACTGTTTTTT. It is translated as CASSLGTGGNEKLFF. The chain links TRBV7-7 to TRBJ1-4; weak D call: TRBD1 (5 bases). Deletions cut 1 base from V and 4 bases from J, with 10 bases between. The CDR3 contains 15 residues. Germline V lookup: CDR1 SSHAT, CDR2 FNYEAQ (reference sequence). The whole variable domain, filled in from reference TRBV7-7 and TRBJ1-4, reads GAGVSQSPRYKVTKRGQDVTLRCDPISSHATLYWYQQALGQGPEFLTYFNYEAQPDKSGLPSDRFSAERPEGSISTLTIQRTEQRDSAMYRCASSLGTGGNEKLFFGSGTQLSVL.

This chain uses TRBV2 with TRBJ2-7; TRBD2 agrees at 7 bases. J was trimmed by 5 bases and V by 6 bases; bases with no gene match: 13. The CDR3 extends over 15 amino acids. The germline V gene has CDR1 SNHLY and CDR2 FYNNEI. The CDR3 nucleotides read TGTGCCAGCAGCGTCCTTTGGGGGGGTCAGCACGAGCAGTACTTC. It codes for CASSVLWGGQHEQYF.

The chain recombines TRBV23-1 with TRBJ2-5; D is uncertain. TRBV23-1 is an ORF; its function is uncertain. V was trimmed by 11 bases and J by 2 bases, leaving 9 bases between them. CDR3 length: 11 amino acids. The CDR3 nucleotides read TGCGCCCACGTGAGACAAGAGACCCAGTACTTC. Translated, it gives CAHVRQETQYF.

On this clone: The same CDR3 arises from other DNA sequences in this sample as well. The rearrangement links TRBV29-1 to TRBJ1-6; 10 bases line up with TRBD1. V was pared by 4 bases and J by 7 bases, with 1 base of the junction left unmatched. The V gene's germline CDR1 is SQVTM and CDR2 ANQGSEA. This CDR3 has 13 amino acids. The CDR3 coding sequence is TGCAGCGTTGGGACAGGGGGGAATTCACCCCTCCACTTT. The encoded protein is CSVGTGGNSPLHF.

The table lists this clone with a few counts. The CDR3 spells CASSLVDRAPGNQPQHF. The CDR3, as DNA: TGTGCCAGCAGCTTAGTAGACAGGGCCCCTGGCAATCAGCCCCAGCATTTT. This sequence joins TRBV7-9 and TRBJ1-5; 7 bases fit TRBD1. From germline, CDR1 is SEHNR and CDR2 FQNEAQ (reference sequence). The CDR3 is 17 residues long. J gave up 2 bases and V 1 base, and 8 bases lay outside the gene matches.

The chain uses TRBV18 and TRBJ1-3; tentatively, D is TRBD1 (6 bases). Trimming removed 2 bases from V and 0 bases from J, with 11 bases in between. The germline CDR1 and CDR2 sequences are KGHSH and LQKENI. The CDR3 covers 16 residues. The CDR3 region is CASSPRGGFSGNTIYF. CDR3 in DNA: TGTGCCAGCTCACCAAGAGGGGGATTCTCTGGAAACACCATATATTTT.

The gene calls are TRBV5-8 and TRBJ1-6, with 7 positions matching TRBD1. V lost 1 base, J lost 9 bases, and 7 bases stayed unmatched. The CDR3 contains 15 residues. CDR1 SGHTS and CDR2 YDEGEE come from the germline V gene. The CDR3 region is CASSLYSGGSSPLHF. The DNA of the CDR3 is TGTGCCAGCAGCTTGTACTCAGGGGGTAGTTCACCCCTCCACTTT.

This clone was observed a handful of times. CDR3 in DNA: TGTGCCAGTAGTATACGACAAGCCTCCTACGAGCAGTACTTC. Translated: CASSIRQASYEQYF. The genes are TRBV19 and TRBJ2-7; D gene ambiguous. The CDR3 has 14 residues. From germline, CDR1 is LNHDA and CDR2 SQIVND (reference sequence). The germline V and J ends were trimmed by 2 bases and 0 bases, with 8 bases remaining between them.

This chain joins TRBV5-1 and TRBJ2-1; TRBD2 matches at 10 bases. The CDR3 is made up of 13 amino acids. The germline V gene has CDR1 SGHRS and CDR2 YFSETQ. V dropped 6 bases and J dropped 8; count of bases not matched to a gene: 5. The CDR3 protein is CASTLAGVYEQFF. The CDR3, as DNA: TGCGCCAGCACCCTAGCGGGGGTATATGAGCAGTTCTTC.

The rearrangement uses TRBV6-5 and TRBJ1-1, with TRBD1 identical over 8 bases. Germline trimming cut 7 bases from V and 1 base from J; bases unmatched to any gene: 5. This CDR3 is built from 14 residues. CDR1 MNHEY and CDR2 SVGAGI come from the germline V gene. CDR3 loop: CASNRQGWNTEAFF. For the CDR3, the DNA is TGTGCCAGCAACCGACAGGGGTGGAACACTGAAGCTTTCTTT.

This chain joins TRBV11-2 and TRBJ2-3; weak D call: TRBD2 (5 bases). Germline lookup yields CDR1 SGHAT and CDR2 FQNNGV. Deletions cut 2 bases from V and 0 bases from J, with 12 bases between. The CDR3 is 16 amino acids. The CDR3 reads CASSLSWPGSTDTQYF. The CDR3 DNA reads TGTGCCAGCAGCTTAAGTTGGCCGGGGAGCACAGATACGCAGTATTTT.

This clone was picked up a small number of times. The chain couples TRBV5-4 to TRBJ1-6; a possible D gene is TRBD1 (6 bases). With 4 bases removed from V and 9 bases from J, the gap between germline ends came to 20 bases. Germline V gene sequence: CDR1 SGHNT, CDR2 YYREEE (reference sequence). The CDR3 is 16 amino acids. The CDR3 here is CASSPDGGGGSSPLHF. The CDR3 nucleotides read TGTGCCAGCAGCCCAGACGGGGGAGGGGGTAGTTCACCCCTCCACTTT. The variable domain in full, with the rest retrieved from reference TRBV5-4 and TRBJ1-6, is ETGVTQSPTHLIKTRGQQVTLRCSSQSGHNTVSWYQQALGQGPQFIFQYYREEENGRGNFPPRFSGLQFPNYSSELNVNALELDDSALYLCASSPDGGGGSSPLHFGNGTRLTVT.

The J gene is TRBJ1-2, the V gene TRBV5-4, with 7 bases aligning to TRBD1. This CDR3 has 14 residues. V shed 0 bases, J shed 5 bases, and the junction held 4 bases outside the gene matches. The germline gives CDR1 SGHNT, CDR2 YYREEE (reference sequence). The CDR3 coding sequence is TGTGCCAGCAGCTTGGCCGGGACAGAGTATGGCTACACCTTC. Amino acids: CASSLAGTEYGYTF.

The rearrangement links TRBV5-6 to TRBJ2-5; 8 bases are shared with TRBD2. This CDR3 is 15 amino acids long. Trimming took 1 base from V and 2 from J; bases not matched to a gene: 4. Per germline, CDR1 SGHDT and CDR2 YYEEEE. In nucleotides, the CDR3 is TGTGCCAGCAGCTTGCCGGGCGGGGGGCAAGAGACCCAGTACTTC. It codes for CASSLPGGGQETQYF. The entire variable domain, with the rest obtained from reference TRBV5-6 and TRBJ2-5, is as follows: DAGVTQSPTHLIKTRGQQVTLRCSPKSGHDTVSWYQQALGQGPQFIFQYYEEEERQRGNFPDRFSGHQFPNYSSELNVNALLLGDSALYLCASSLPGGGQETQYFGPGTRLLVL.

CDR3 nucleotides: TGCGCCAGCAGCTTACGACAGGGCGGTTCGAACACTGAAGCTTTCTTT. This encodes CASSLRQGGSNTEAFF. The rearrangement uses TRBV5-1 and TRBJ1-1; 7 bases match TRBD1. CDR1 SGHRS and CDR2 YFSETQ come from the germline V gene. This CDR3 is 16 amino acids long. With V trimmed by 2 bases and J by 1 base, 8 bases remained unmatched.

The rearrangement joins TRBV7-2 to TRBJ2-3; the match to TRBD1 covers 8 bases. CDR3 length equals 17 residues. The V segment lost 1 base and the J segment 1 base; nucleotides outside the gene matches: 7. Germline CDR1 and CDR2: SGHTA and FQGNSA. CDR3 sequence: CASSLVGTGQGTDTQYF. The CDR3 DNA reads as TGTGCCAGCAGCTTAGTGGGGACGGGACAGGGCACAGATACGCAGTATTTT.

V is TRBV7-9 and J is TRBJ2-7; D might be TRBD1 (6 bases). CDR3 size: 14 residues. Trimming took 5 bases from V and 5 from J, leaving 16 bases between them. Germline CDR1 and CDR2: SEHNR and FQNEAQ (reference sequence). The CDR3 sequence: CASSPSQGPHEQYF. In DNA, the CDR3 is TGTGCCAGCAGCCCCTCACAGGGTCCCCACGAGCAGTACTTC. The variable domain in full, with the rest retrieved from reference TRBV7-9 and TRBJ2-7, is DTGVSQNPRHKITKRGQNVTFRCDPISEHNRLYWYRQTLGQGPEFLTYFQNEAQLEKSRLLSDRFSAERPKGSFSTLEIQRTEQGDSAMYLCASSPSQGPHEQYFGPGTRLTVT.

The CDR3 coding sequence is TGCGCCAGCAGCCAAGATCGGGGTCTTCCGGGATCTGGGGTTGCCACTCAGCCCCAGCATTTT. This encodes CASSQDRGLPGSGVATQPQHF. The chain carries TRBV4-1 and TRBJ1-5, with D hard to call. The CDR3 is made up of 21 amino acids. V was shortened by 0 bases and J by 6 bases, with 30 bases between the two germline ends. The germline gives CDR1 MGHRA, CDR2 YSYEKL.

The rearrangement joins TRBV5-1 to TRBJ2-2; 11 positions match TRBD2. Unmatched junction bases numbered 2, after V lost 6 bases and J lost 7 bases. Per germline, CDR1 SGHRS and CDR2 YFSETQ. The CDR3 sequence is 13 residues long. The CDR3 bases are TGCGCCAGCAAGACTAGCGGGGACGGGGAGCTGTTTTTT. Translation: CASKTSGDGELFF.

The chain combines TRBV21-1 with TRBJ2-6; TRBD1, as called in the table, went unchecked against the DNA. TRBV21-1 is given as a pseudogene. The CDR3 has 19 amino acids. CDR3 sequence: CASSTPGTGGWAGANVLTF. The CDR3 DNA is TGTGCCAGCAGCACCCCCGGGACAGGGGGCTGGGCTGGGGCCAACGTCCTGACTTTC.

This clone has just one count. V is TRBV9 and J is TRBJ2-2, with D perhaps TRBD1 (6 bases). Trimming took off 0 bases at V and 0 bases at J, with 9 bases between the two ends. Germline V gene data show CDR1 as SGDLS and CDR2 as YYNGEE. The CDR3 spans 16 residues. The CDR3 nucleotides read TGTGCCAGCAGCGTAGCGGCAGGGGCGAACACCGGGGAGCTGTTTTTT. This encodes CASSVAAGANTGELFF.

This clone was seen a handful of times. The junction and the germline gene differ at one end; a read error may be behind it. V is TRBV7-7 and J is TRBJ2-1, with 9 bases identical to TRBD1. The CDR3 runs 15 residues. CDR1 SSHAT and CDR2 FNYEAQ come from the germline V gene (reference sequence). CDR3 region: CASSSGTGRYDEQFF. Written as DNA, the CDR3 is TGTGCTAGCAGCTCCGGGACAGGGAGGTACGATGAGCAGTTCTTC.

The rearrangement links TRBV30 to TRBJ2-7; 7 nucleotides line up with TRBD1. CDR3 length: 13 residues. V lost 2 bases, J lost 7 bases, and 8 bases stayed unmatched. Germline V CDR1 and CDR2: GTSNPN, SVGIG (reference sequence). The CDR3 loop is CAWSRGQRKEQYF. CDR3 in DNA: TGTGCCTGGAGTAGGGGACAGAGAAAGGAGCAGTACTTC.

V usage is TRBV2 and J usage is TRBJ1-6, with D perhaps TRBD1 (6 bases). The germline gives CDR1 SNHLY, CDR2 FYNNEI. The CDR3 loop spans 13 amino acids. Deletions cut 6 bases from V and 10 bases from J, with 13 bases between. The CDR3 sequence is CASRAGVESPLHF. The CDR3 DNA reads TGTGCCAGCAGGGCAGGGGTAGAGTCACCCCTCCACTTT.

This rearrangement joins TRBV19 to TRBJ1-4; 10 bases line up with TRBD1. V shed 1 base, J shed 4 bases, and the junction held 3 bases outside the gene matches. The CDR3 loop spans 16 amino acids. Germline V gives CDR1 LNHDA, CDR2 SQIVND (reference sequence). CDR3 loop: CASSIGTGGNNEKLFF. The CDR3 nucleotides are TGTGCCAGTAGTATAGGGACAGGGGGTAATAATGAAAAACTGTTTTTT.

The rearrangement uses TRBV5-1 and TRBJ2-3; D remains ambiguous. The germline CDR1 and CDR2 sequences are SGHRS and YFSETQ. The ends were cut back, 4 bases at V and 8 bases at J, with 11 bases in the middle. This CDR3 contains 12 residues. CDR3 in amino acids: CASSPDRGTQYF. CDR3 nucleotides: TGCGCCAGCAGCCCCGATCGAGGTACGCAGTATTTT.